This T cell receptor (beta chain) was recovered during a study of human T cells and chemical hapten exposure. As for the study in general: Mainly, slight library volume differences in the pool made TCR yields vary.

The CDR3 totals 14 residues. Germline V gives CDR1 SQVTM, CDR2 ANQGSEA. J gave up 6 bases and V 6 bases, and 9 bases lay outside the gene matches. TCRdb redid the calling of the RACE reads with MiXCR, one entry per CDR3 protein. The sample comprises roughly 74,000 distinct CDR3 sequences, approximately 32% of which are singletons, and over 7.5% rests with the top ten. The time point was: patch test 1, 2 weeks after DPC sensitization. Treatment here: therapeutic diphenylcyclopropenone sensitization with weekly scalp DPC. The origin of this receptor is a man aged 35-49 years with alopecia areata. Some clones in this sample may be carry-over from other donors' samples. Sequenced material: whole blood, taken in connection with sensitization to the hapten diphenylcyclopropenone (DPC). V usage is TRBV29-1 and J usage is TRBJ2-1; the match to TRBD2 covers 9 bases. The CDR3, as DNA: TGCAGCGTGAGTCGTGCGGGAGGGGGCAATGAGCAGTTCTTC. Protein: CSVSRAGGGNEQFF.